The next 3 T cell receptor beta chains were all read from a single sample in a study of blood T cell repertoires in COVID-19. Using immunoSEQ multiplex PCR, the repertoire was profiled, and TCRdb retains in-frame clones only, with some absent. Here the sample spans 250,000 to 300,000 clones, approximately 91% being singletons. Sequencing used peripheral blood. These receptors were collected from a woman in her 30s with acute or convalescent COVID-19.

The chain joins TRBV6-6 to TRBJ2-7; TRBD2 matches 7 bases. The CDR3 extends over 12 amino acids. Germline CDR1 is MNHNY and CDR2 is SVGAGI (reference sequence). V was pared by 4 bases and J by 4 bases, with 1 base of the junction left unmatched. The CDR3: CASSWEGYEQYF. The CDR3 DNA reads as TGTGCCAGCAGTTGGGAGGGGTACGAGCAGTACTTC.

The gene calls are TRBV27 and TRBJ2-4, with D perhaps TRBD2 (6 bases). The CDR3 has 17 residues. From germline, CDR1 is MNHEY and CDR2 SMNVEV (reference sequence). V lost 5 bases and J 1 base, leaving 18 bases between the germline ends. The CDR3 nucleotides are TGTGCCAGCAGTGAGCGGGCGTTACGGAGCGCCAAAAACATTCAGTACTTC. It translates to CASSERALRSAKNIQYF.

The rearrangement links TRBV5-1 to TRBJ1-1, with D perhaps TRBD1 (5 bases). There are 13 residues in the CDR3. Per the germline V gene, CDR1 is SGHRS and CDR2 is YFSETQ. V lost 0 bases and J lost 4, with 7 bases in between. CDR3 DNA sequence: TGCGCCAGCAGCTTGGCAGGGTTCACTGAAGCTTTCTTT. Translating it yields CASSLAGFTEAFF.